The text below deals with one TCR beta chain. In TCRdb, the 5' RACE reads were re-called with MiXCR into one record per CDR3 protein. The top ten hold 20% to 25% of the sample, which has hundreds of thousands of distinct CDR3 sequences, roughly 15% seen once. The sample belongs to a study of T-cell memory formation after mild COVID-19. Germline CDR1 reads MDHEN; CDR2 reads SYDVKM. This CDR3 is built from 13 residues. The junction had 12 bases not matched to a gene; V was cut back by 11 bases and J by 7 bases. The source material was PBMCs or a T cell subset sorted from them (not recorded which). V and J are TRBV28 and TRBJ2-7, with 9 bases matching TRBD1. This sequence originates from a man aged 18 to 30 who had mild COVID-19 (a few samples of this study predate the infection). Cell type and time point are not known. The CDR3, as DNA: TGTGCCGCTAGACTACAGGGGGCGAGGGAGCAGTACTTC. This gives the protein CAARLQGAREQYF.